The 23 T cell receptor beta chains below were found in one sample sequenced in a study of Ad26.COV2.S vaccination and SARS-CoV-2 variants. Treatment meaning: 15 to 20 received Ad26.COV2.S at low or high dose, single or two shots; 5 received placebo; per-sample allocation not given. All samples were drawn on day 63, counting from the first vaccine or placebo injection. Assay: immunoSEQ multiplex PCR; the TCRdb copy retains only in-frame clones and omits some. This table has around 450,000 clones, less than 95% appearing once. This specimen was peripheral blood, taken in a trial of Ad26.COV2.S vaccine versus placebo. The source of these receptors is a person between 18 and 60 years old who received the Ad26.COV2.S COVID-19 vaccine or a placebo.

V is TRBV6-6 and J is TRBJ2-7; D gene unclear. The CDR3 sequence is 13 residues long. Germline V gene sequence: CDR1 MNHNY, CDR2 SVGAGI (reference sequence). Trimming removed 2 bases at V and 6 bases at J, with 11 bases between. The CDR3 reads CASSYRGQGEQYF. The CDR3 DNA reads as TGTGCCAGCAGTTACCGCGGTCAAGGCGAGCAGTACTTC.

The chain is built from TRBV3-1 (or the pseudogene TRBV3-2) and TRBJ2-2; the D call may be TRBD1 or TRBD2 (5 bases each). The V gene's germline CDR1 is LGHDT and CDR2 YNNKEL (reference sequence). The V end lost 2 bases, the J end lost 7 bases, and 17 bases lay between the germline ends. CDR3 size: 16 residues. The CDR3 DNA reads TGTGCCAGCAGCCAATCTCCGGGACCGAGAAACGGGGAGCTGTTTTTT. Translating gives CASSQSPGPRNGELFF.

The CDR3, as DNA: TGTGCCAGCAGCGTGGGCATCCAAGAGACCCAGTACTTC. Translated: CASSVGIQETQYF. This chain connects TRBV3-1 (or the pseudogene TRBV3-2) to TRBJ2-5; the D is unclear. Between the trimmed V and J ends, which lost 5 bases and 1 base, there was a span of 8 bases. CDR1 is LGHDT and CDR2 is YNNKEL in the germline V gene (reference sequence). The CDR3 consists of 13 residues.

The chain uses TRBV28 and TRBJ2-7; 14 bases line up with TRBD2. The J segment lost 7 bases and the V segment lost 6 bases, leaving 14 bases of the junction unmatched. The V gene's germline CDR1 is MDHEN and CDR2 SYDVKM. This CDR3 has 17 amino acids. The CDR3 loop reads CASSPARLAGGRREQYF. Written as DNA, the CDR3 is TGTGCCAGCAGCCCAGCCAGACTAGCGGGAGGGCGGAGAGAGCAGTACTTC.

The chain uses TRBV7-8 and TRBJ2-1; D is unresolved. Germline V lookup: CDR1 SGHVS, CDR2 FQNEAQ. Trimming left V 1 base short and J 7 bases short, with 11 bases between. This CDR3 is 14 amino acids long. The CDR3 DNA reads as TGTGCCAGCAGCTTAGTCGAGAGTCCGAATGAGCAGTTCTTC. Protein: CASSLVESPNEQFF.

V usage is TRBV7-9 and J usage is TRBJ1-2, with D perhaps matching TRBD1 (6 bases). This CDR3 spans 13 amino acids. From germline, CDR1 is SEHNR and CDR2 FQNEAQ (reference sequence). Trimming shortened V by 5 bases and J by 4 bases, and 11 bases separated the two germline ends. CDR3 in amino acids: CASSPGQPYGYTF. The CDR3 region has the DNA TGTGCCAGCAGCCCAGGACAGCCCTATGGCTACACCTTC. Full variable domain (remainder filled in from reference TRBV7-9 and TRBJ1-2): DTGVSQNPRHKITKRGQNVTFRCDPISEHNRLYWYRQTLGQGPEFLTYFQNEAQLEKSRLLSDRFSAERPKGSFSTLEIQRTEQGDSAMYLCASSPGQPYGYTFGSGTRLTVV.

This clone is a singleton in its sample. This sample includes further DNA sequences coding for the same CDR3. The V and J genes are TRBV11-3 and TRBJ1-6, with unresolved D. The CDR3 has 13 amino acids. The V gene lost 2 bases and the J gene lost 6 bases, with 5 bases spanning the gap. Germline V gene sequence: CDR1 SGHNT, CDR2 YENEEA. CDR3 loop: CASSLRRNSPLHF. CDR3 in DNA: TGTGCCAGCAGCTTACGCCGTAATTCACCCCTCCACTTT.

V is TRBV18 and J is TRBJ2-1; a possible D gene is TRBD1 (6 bases). Germline assignment: CDR1 KGHSH and CDR2 LQKENI. CDR3 length: 16 residues. Deletions cut 2 bases from V and 5 bases from J, with 16 bases between. For the CDR3, the DNA is TGTGCCAGCTCACCAACGGGACATGGGGCCCACAATGAGCAGTTCTTC. Its protein is CASSPTGHGAHNEQFF. The full variable domain, its missing parts supplied by reference TRBV18 and TRBJ2-1, is NAGVMQNPRHLVRRRGQEARLRCSPMKGHSHVYWYRQLPEEGLKFMVYLQKENIIDESGMPKERFSAEFPKEGPSILRIQQVVRGDSAAYFCASSPTGHGAHNEQFFGPGTRLTVL.

V usage is TRBV28 and J usage is TRBJ2-1; D possibly uses TRBD1 or TRBD2 (5 bases each). The CDR3 is made up of 16 amino acids. Trimming removed 7 bases at V and 4 bases at J, with 20 bases between. Per the germline V gene, CDR1 is MDHEN and CDR2 is SYDVKM. DNA for the CDR3: TGTGCCAGCACCCTGCCGGGACCAGGAGGTTACAATGAGCAGTTCTTC. Amino acids: CASTLPGPGGYNEQFF.

The V and J genes are TRBV6-1 and TRBJ2-7; 8 bases agree with TRBD1. Germline V gene lookup returns CDR1 MNHNS and CDR2 SASEGT. The CDR3 runs to 16 residues. V was pared by 3 bases and J by 0 bases, with 7 bases of the junction left unmatched. The CDR3 here is CASSDEGQGYSYEQYF. The CDR3 DNA sequence: TGTGCCAGCAGTGACGAAGGACAGGGATACTCCTACGAGCAGTACTTC.

This chain uses TRBV27 with TRBJ1-1; tentative D call: TRBD1 (6 bases). The germline V gene encodes CDR1 MNHEY and CDR2 SMNVEV (reference sequence). Trimming took 6 bases from V and 0 from J, leaving 8 bases between them. The CDR3 has 13 residues. CDR3 protein: CASRGGLNTEAFF. DNA of the CDR3: TGTGCCAGCAGGGGGGGCTTGAACACTGAAGCTTTCTTT.

This chain links TRBV9 with TRBJ1-2; D ambiguous. The CDR3 totals 12 residues. With 6 bases removed from V and 3 bases from J, the gap between germline ends came to 9 bases. Germline-derived CDR1 and CDR2 are SGDLS and YYNGEE. The CDR3: CASNSPYYGYTF. In DNA form, the CDR3 reads TGTGCCAGCAACTCTCCGTACTATGGCTACACCTTC.

This chain links TRBV7-3 with TRBJ1-5, with 7 bases fitting TRBD1. Germline-derived CDR1 and CDR2 are SGHTA and FQGTGA. The junction had 6 bases not matched to a gene; V was cut back by 6 bases and J by 4 bases. The CDR3 is 14 residues long. The CDR3 DNA sequence: TGTGCCAGCAGGACACAGGGGCTTAATCAGCCCCAGCATTTT. Translated: CASRTQGLNQPQHF.

J is TRBJ2-5 and V is TRBV18, with D unclear. The CDR3 has 13 residues. The V and J ends lost 3 bases and 3 bases respectively, with 8 bases between them. Germline V gives CDR1 KGHSH, CDR2 LQKENI. This CDR3 is CASSPGMEETQYF. DNA of the CDR3: TGTGCCAGCTCACCGGGAATGGAAGAGACCCAGTACTTC.

This chain links TRBV4-1 with TRBJ2-3; no clear D. Trimming shortened V by 0 bases and J by 1 base, and 14 bases separated the two germline ends. This CDR3 region has 17 residues. Germline V gene lookup returns CDR1 MGHRA and CDR2 YSYEKL. This CDR3 is CASSQDGPGGGTDTQYF. The DNA of the CDR3 is TGCGCCAGCAGCCAAGATGGCCCGGGTGGGGGCACAGATACGCAGTATTTT.

The chain couples TRBV11-2 to TRBJ2-5; 7 bases map to TRBD1. J was trimmed by 8 bases and V by 3 bases; bases with no gene match: 9. The V gene's germline CDR1 is SGHAT and CDR2 FQNNGV. This CDR3 has 14 residues. The CDR3 DNA is TGTGCCAGCAGCTTCGGGACAGAAATCAACACCCAGTACTTC. Translating it yields CASSFGTEINTQYF.

The sample holds one count of this clone. The chain links TRBV30 to TRBJ1-2; D is unresolved. Trimming removed 3 bases from V and 4 bases from J, with 15 bases in between. This CDR3 has 14 residues. CDR1 is GTSNPN, CDR2 SVGIG, per germline (reference sequence). The CDR3 nucleotides are TGTGCCTGGAGGCCACATACTCCCTCCTATGGCTACACCTTC. Its protein product is CAWRPHTPSYGYTF.

This rearrangement joins TRBV5-1 to TRBJ1-4; no clear D. Germline CDR1 reads SGHRS; CDR2 reads YFSETQ. With 0 bases removed from V and 6 bases from J, the gap between germline ends came to 12 bases. The CDR3 is 15 residues long. CDR3 residues: CASSLGFGSHEKLFF. CDR3 nucleotide sequence: TGCGCCAGCAGCTTGGGTTTTGGCTCTCATGAAAAACTGTTTTTT.

The chain combines TRBV9 with TRBJ2-5; TRBD2 aligns across 8 bases. J gave up 5 bases and V 0 bases, and 12 bases lay outside the gene matches. CDR1 SGDLS and CDR2 YYNGEE come from the germline V gene. The CDR3 consists of 17 residues. CDR3 sequence: CASSVGGGREVLETQYF. The CDR3 nucleotides are TGTGCCAGCAGCGTAGGCGGAGGGCGGGAGGTACTTGAGACCCAGTACTTC.

The V gene is TRBV24-1, the J gene TRBJ2-7; a weak D match, TRBD2 (6 bases). CDR3 length equals 16 residues. V lost 2 bases to trimming and J lost 0 bases, with 13 bases between them. Looked up from germline, CDR1 is KGHDR and CDR2 is SFDVKD. Here the CDR3 reads CATSDSGLRSSYEQYF. CDR3 DNA: TGTGCCACCAGTGATTCGGGACTCCGGAGCTCCTACGAGCAGTACTTC.

This chain links TRBV29-1 with TRBJ2-7; weak D call: TRBD2 (7 bases). CDR3 length equals 13 residues. V lost 5 bases, J lost 1 base, and 12 bases lay in between. In germline, CDR1 is SQVTM, CDR2 ANQGSEA. CDR3 DNA sequence: TGCAGCGTTTGGGGAGGGGGGTCCTACGAGCAGTACTTC. It encodes CSVWGGGSYEQYF.

The chain is built from TRBV5-1 and TRBJ1-6; 8 nucleotides agree with TRBD1. The CDR3 is 16 amino acids. Trimming at V came to 4 bases and at J to 7 bases, leaving 10 bases not matched to a gene. From germline, CDR1 is SGHRS and CDR2 YFSETQ. CDR3 nucleotide sequence: TGCGCCAGCAGCCTGGACAGGGTACGGGGAAATTCACCCCTCCACTTT. As protein: CASSLDRVRGNSPLHF.

The chain is built from TRBV19 and TRBJ2-1; TRBD2 aligns across 13 bases. With V trimmed by 7 bases and J by 5 bases, 5 bases remained unmatched. The V gene's germline CDR1 is LNHDA and CDR2 SQIVND (reference sequence). The CDR3 spans 15 residues. CDR3 residues: CASTILAGGNNEQFF. In nucleotides, the CDR3 is TGTGCCAGTACCATACTAGCGGGAGGGAACAATGAGCAGTTCTTC.